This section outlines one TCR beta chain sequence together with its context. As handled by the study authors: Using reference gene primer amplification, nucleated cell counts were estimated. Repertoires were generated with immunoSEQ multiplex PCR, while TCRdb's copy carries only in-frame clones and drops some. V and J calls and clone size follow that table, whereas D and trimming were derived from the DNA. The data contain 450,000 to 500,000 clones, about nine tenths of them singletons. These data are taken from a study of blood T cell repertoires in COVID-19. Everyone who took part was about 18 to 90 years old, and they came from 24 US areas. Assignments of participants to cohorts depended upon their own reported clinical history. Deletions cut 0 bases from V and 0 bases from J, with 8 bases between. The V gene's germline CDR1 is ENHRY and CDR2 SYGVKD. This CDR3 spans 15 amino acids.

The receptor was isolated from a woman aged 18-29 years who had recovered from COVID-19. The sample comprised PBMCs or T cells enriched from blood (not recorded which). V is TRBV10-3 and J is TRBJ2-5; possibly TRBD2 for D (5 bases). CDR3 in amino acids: CAISESTTNQETQYF. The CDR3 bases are TGTGCCATCAGTGAGTCGACTACCAACCAAGAGACCCAGTACTTC.